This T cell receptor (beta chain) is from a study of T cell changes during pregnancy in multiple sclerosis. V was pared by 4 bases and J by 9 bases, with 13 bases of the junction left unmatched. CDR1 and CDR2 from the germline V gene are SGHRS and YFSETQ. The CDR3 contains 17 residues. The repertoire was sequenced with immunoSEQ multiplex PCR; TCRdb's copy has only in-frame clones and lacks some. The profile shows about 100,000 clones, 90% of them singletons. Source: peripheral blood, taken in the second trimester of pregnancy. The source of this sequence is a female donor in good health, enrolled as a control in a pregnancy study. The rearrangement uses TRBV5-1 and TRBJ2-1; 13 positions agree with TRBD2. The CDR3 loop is CASSPGTSGTPSGEQFF. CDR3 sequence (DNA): TGCGCCAGCAGCCCAGGGACTAGCGGGACGCCTTCGGGTGAGCAGTTCTTC.